This TCR beta chain was documented in a study of cytomegalovirus exposure and HLA in healthy donors. Broader study findings: A later examination showed that TCR association rates differed by HLA locus, with DRB1 most and HLA-C fewest. Beyond CMV serostatus, there was no information to go on about immune exposure. Being productive about 90% or about 30% of the time was typical of most TCR beta V segments in an earlier analysis.

PCR involved 60 Vbeta and 13 Jbeta primers. Sequencing used immunoSEQ multiplex PCR; TCRdb keeps in-frame clones, though not all of them. The sample consists of around 200,000 clones, approximately 84% of them appearing once. A word on this clone: Its antigen is currently unknown.

Germline V CDR1 and CDR2: SQVTM, ANQGSEA. There are 11 residues in the CDR3. The germline V and J ends were trimmed by 2 bases and 10 bases, with 11 bases remaining between them. The TCR sequence derives from a man over 45 in good health and CMV-seronegative. This rearrangement joins TRBV29-1 to TRBJ1-2; the D gene is possibly TRBD1 (5 bases). The sample taken for sequencing was PBMCs. CDR3 coding DNA: TGCAGCGTTGAAAGAGACAGTTACTACACCTTC. It is translated as CSVERDSYYTF.